These 23 T cell receptor beta chains were all obtained from the same sample, sequenced in a study of blood T cell repertoires in COVID-19. Sequencing was performed with immunoSEQ multiplex PCR; in TCRdb, only in-frame clones are kept and a portion is missing. The table has approximately 480,000 clones, about nine tenths seen once. The sample consisted of PBMCs or T cells enriched from blood (not recorded which). The receptor source for this set is a woman aged 18-35 years who had recovered from COVID-19.

The V call is TRBV4-1, the J call TRBJ2-3; no reliable D call. V was shortened by 3 bases and J by 2 bases, with 9 bases between the two germline ends. The CDR3 sequence is 14 residues long. From germline, CDR1 is MGHRA and CDR2 YSYEKL. CDR3 in DNA: TGCGCCAGCAGCCACGTCGCTACCACAGATACGCAGTATTTT. Protein: CASSHVATTDTQYF.

This chain connects TRBV5-4 to TRBJ2-5; 7 bases line up with TRBD2. This CDR3 contains 14 residues. V shed 7 bases, J shed 4 bases, and the junction held 10 bases outside the gene matches. The V gene's germline CDR1 is SGHNT and CDR2 YYREEE (reference sequence). In nucleotides, the CDR3 is TGTGCCAGCTCCTACCTAGCGGCGGTAGAGACCCAGTACTTC. Translation: CASSYLAAVETQYF.

The chain has TRBV2 and TRBJ1-2; 12 bases agree with TRBD1. J lost 8 bases, V lost 3 bases, and 7 bases had no gene match. Germline CDR1 SNHLY, CDR2 FYNNEI. This CDR3 is built from 15 residues. The CDR3: CASSDPGQGADGYTF. Here the CDR3 DNA reads TGTGCCAGCAGTGACCCGGGACAGGGGGCTGACGGCTACACCTTC.

The rearrangement joins TRBV19 to TRBJ1-6; no firm D call. Germline V gives CDR1 LNHDA, CDR2 SQIVND (reference sequence). The V and J ends lost 6 bases and 10 bases respectively, with 19 bases between them. The CDR3 extends over 15 amino acids. The CDR3 nucleotides read TGTGCCAGTAGCCTAGGGCCCGAGGGAGCGTCACCCCTCCACTTT. The encoded protein is CASSLGPEGASPLHF.

This clone was seen a few times. In nucleotides, the CDR3 is TGTGCCAGCAGTCCCCCAGGGGTCTATGGCTACACCTTC. Translated, it gives CASSPPGVYGYTF. V gene TRBV7-9 combines with J gene TRBJ1-2; D possibly corresponds to TRBD1 (6 bases). With 6 bases removed from V and 4 bases from J, the gap between germline ends came to 12 bases. There are 13 residues in the CDR3. Germline lookup yields CDR1 SEHNR and CDR2 FQNEAQ (reference sequence).

This chain connects TRBV5-1 to TRBJ1-1; 7 positions agree with TRBD1. The ends lost 3 bases at V and 4 bases at J; junction bases unmatched: 3. The CDR3 runs 13 residues. The germline V gene has CDR1 SGHRS and CDR2 YFSETQ. The CDR3 nucleotides are TGCGCCAGCAGCTCCTCAGGGGGCACTGAAGCTTTCTTT. Protein: CASSSSGGTEAFF.

The genes are TRBV28 and TRBJ1-1, with a tentative D call TRBD1 (5 bases). Germline values: CDR1 MDHEN, CDR2 SYDVKM. V was clipped by 1 base and J by 4 bases, with 13 bases between them. CDR3 length: 15 amino acids. CDR3 sequence: CASSLSMPQGTEAFF. The DNA for the CDR3 is TGTGCCAGCAGTTTATCCATGCCCCAGGGCACTGAAGCTTTCTTT.

The CDR3 DNA reads as TGTGCCAGCAGCGTAGGGCTAGCGGGGGCCTCCCAAGAGACCCAGTACTTC. Protein: CASSVGLAGASQETQYF. The gene calls are TRBV9 and TRBJ2-5, with 10 bases fitting TRBD2. This CDR3 comprises 17 residues. CDR1 and CDR2 (germline): SGDLS, YYNGEE. The V and J ends lost 0 bases and 1 base, in that order; junction bases with no gene match: 6.

The chain couples TRBV5-8 to TRBJ2-5; tentatively, D is TRBD2 (6 bases). This CDR3 has 13 amino acids. The germline V gene has CDR1 SGHTS and CDR2 YDEGEE. The V gene lost 9 bases and the J gene lost 5 bases, with 17 bases spanning the gap. CDR3 in amino acids: CATSRRGTETQYF. DNA of the CDR3: TGTGCCACCTCGCGGAGGGGCACGGAGACCCAGTACTTC.

Comments on this clone: The sample carries other DNA sequences with the same CDR3. V is TRBV11-2 and J is TRBJ2-3, with D unresolved. The V and J ends lost 2 bases and 2 bases respectively, with 5 bases between them. The CDR3 is 13 residues long. Germline CDR1 is SGHAT and CDR2 is FQNNGV. CDR3 DNA sequence: TGTGCCAGCAGCTTACCATCCACAGATACGCAGTATTTT. Residues: CASSLPSTDTQYF.

This chain links TRBV7-8 with TRBJ1-3; unclear D gene. CDR1 is SGHVS and CDR2 is FQNEAQ in the germline V gene. The CDR3 loop spans 15 amino acids. V was trimmed by 6 bases and J by 0 bases, leaving 12 bases between them. DNA of the CDR3: TGTGCCAGCAGGCCACTCGGGGTCTCTGGAAACACCATATATTTT. Protein product: CASRPLGVSGNTIYF.

This clone was found once. The chain employs TRBV19 and TRBJ1-6; D is undetermined. The CDR3 has 13 residues. The V end lost 3 bases, the J end lost 8 bases, and 8 bases lay between the germline ends. Germline lookup yields CDR1 LNHDA and CDR2 SQIVND (reference sequence). Written as DNA, the CDR3 is TGTGCCAGTAGTATCGGGTTTGATTCACCCCTCCACTTT. Translation gives CASSIGFDSPLHF. Complete variable domain (other parts from reference TRBV19 and TRBJ1-6): DGGITQSPKYLFRKEGQNVTLSCEQNLNHDAMYWYRQDPGQGLRLIYYSQIVNDFQKGDIAEGYSVSREKKESFPLTVTSAQKNPTAFYLCASSIGFDSPLHFGNGTRLTVT.

This chain uses TRBV5-1 with TRBJ2-3; 11 bases agree with TRBD2. V lost 0 bases and J lost 3; bases outside the gene matches: 6. This CDR3 comprises 17 residues. Germline V gene sequence: CDR1 SGHRS, CDR2 YFSETQ. The CDR3 reads CASSLDLSGGATDTQYF. DNA of the CDR3: TGCGCCAGCAGCTTGGATCTTAGCGGGGGGGCGACAGATACGCAGTATTTT.

This clone has a single count. This same CDR3 is encoded by further DNA sequences in the sample. This sequence joins TRBV2 and TRBJ1-2; 8 bases fit TRBD1. V trimming: 4 bases; J trimming: 8 bases; junction bases outside the gene matches: 3. This CDR3 is 12 amino acids long. Germline CDR1 is SNHLY and CDR2 is FYNNEI. The CDR3 loop reads CASSGQGYGYTF. The CDR3 nucleotides are TGTGCCAGCAGTGGACAGGGGTACGGCTACACCTTC.

This chain connects TRBV19 to TRBJ1-2; tentatively, D is TRBD1 (5 bases). In germline, CDR1 is LNHDA, CDR2 SQIVND (reference sequence). Trimming took off 5 bases at V and 7 bases at J, with 14 bases between the two ends. The CDR3 has 13 residues. This CDR3 reads CASSPEGTRGYTF. The DNA for the CDR3 is TGTGCCAGTAGTCCAGAGGGGACTCGTGGCTACACCTTC.

The rearrangement joins TRBV2 to TRBJ1-4; 7 bases are shared with TRBD1. With 8 bases clipped from V and 8 bases from J, the junction kept 11 bases outside the gene matches. Germline V gene sequence: CDR1 SNHLY, CDR2 FYNNEI. This CDR3 is 14 amino acids long. As DNA, the CDR3 is TGTGCCAGCCTGGTGGGTAGGGGGCAGGAAAAACTGTTTTTT. It is translated as CASLVGRGQEKLFF.

V and J are TRBV3-1 (or the pseudogene TRBV3-2) and TRBJ1-2, with D perhaps TRBD1 (6 bases). The CDR3 loop spans 14 amino acids. Germline V CDR1 and CDR2: LGHDT, YNNKEL (reference sequence). V was clipped by 4 bases and J by 8 bases, with 17 bases between them. CDR3 sequence: CASSPLGGGPGYTF. The CDR3 DNA follows: TGTGCCAGCAGCCCGCTCGGGGGGGGCCCGGGCTACACCTTC.

The CDR3 is CASSLGHESGELFF. CDR3 in DNA: TGCGCCAGCAGCTTAGGACATGAGTCCGGGGAGCTGTTTTTT. The rearrangement links TRBV5-1 to TRBJ2-2; weak D call: TRBD1 (5 bases). This CDR3 comprises 14 residues. V lost 2 bases to trimming and J lost 6 bases, with 11 bases between them. From germline, CDR1 is SGHRS and CDR2 YFSETQ.

CDR3 residues: CASSAPGTRLHNEQFF. The CDR3 coding sequence is TGCGCCAGCAGCGCCCCCGGGACTAGACTACACAATGAGCAGTTCTTC. The V and J genes are TRBV4-1 and TRBJ2-1, with 8 bases that match TRBD2. CDR3 size: 16 residues. Germline V lookup: CDR1 MGHRA, CDR2 YSYEKL. V lost 5 bases and J lost 5; bases outside the gene matches: 11.

The genes are TRBV7-6 and TRBJ2-1; no reliable D call. The CDR3 is 13 amino acids. V was cut by 5 bases and J by 6 bases, with 11 bases left in between. The germline V gene encodes CDR1 SGHVS and CDR2 FNYEAQ. In DNA form, the CDR3 reads TGTGCCAGCAGCCCCGACCGAGGCAATGAGCAGTTCTTC. Protein: CASSPDRGNEQFF.

As for this clone: Within the sample, other DNA sequences also encode this same CDR3. The chain links TRBV18 to TRBJ1-5, with D possibly being TRBD1 (5 bases). CDR3 size: 14 residues. CDR1 and CDR2 from the germline V gene are KGHSH and LQKENI. V was shortened by 3 bases and J by 4 bases, with 10 bases between the two germline ends. CDR3 residues: CASSPSGGNQPQHF. CDR3 sequence (DNA): TGTGCCAGCTCACCGTCGGGGGGGAATCAGCCCCAGCATTTT.

The CDR3 bases are TGTGCCAGCAGTAGGGACGGCGAGCGGGGTGAAGCTTTCTTT. Protein: CASSRDGERGEAFF. The gene calls are TRBV2 and TRBJ1-1, with D maybe TRBD1 (5 bases). The CDR3 consists of 14 residues. V dropped 5 bases and J dropped 7 bases, with 17 bases sitting between them. CDR1 SNHLY and CDR2 FYNNEI come from the germline V gene.

The V gene is TRBV30, the J gene TRBJ1-5, with 10 bases that match TRBD1. The CDR3 totals 14 residues. Germline CDR1 GTSNPN, CDR2 SVGIG (reference sequence). The ends lost 4 bases at V and 5 bases at J; junction bases unmatched: 5. The CDR3: CAWTPGQGYQPQHF. In nucleotides, the CDR3 is TGTGCCTGGACCCCGGGACAGGGGTATCAGCCCCAGCATTTT.